Listed below are T cell receptor beta chains from one sample, sequenced in a study of T cells expressing NK-cell markers. From the 5' RACE reads, TCRdb lists one entry per CDR3 protein and no DNA. The clone table shows 450,000 to 600,000 distinct CDR3 sequences, with the ten largest holding approximately 3.5%. Sequencing was performed on blood T cells: a sorted CD56 or NKG2C T cell subset, CD4+ or CD8+ T cells, or bulk PBMC T cells (not recorded which). The receptor set was obtained from a man younger than 30 in good health. Both conserved end residues are part of each CDR3.

TRBJ2-5 TRBV27 CASSPAGGAGVSGTQYF
TRBJ2-5 TRBV9 CASSVVDSSETQYF
TRBJ2-3 TRBV11-2 CASIEGGRPDTQYF
TRBJ2-3 TRBV12-3/TRBV12-4 CASSPQLRPDTQYF
TRBJ2-5 TRBV5-1 CASSPGGGRDETQYF
TRBJ2-3 TRBV7-2 CASSFTGTSGRAGSDTQYF
TRBJ2-3 TRBV9 CASSGTSGRERDGTDTQYF
TRBJ2-5 TRBV6-1 CASSSSGGTQYF
TRBJ2-7 TRBV6-2/TRBV6-3 CASIHSTAGVYEQYF
TRBJ2-4 TRBV28 CASSFEEVSKNIQYF
TRBJ1-5 TRBV20-1 CSVGHNGYQPQHF
TRBJ2-2 TRBV7-8 CASSSTGGRGAGELFF
TRBJ2-5 TRBV5-4 CASSFLGDGWEETQYF
TRBJ1-1 TRBV20-1 CSAIPRFDEAFF
TRBJ1-6 TRBV12-3/TRBV12-4 CASRTGTGGDSPLHF
TRBJ2-2 TRBV12-3/TRBV12-4 CATSSVGGDGELFF
TRBJ1-5 TRBV2 CASSALGSPSNQPQHF
TRBJ2-1 TRBV7-9 CASSSPLGQAYNEQFF
TRBJ2-6 TRBV4-2 CASSQGGQGVGGANVLTF
TRBJ2-7 TRBV4-2 CASSQEGLAAYEQYF
TRBJ2-7 TRBV5-6 CASSFPTGAYEQYF
TRBJ2-5 TRBV7-8 CASSPTYGREGQETQYF
TRBJ2-5 TRBV12-3/TRBV12-4 CASSLISLGTGGETQYF
TRBJ2-1 TRBV20-1 CSARPLGTRQNNEQFF
TRBJ1-5 TRBV5-5 CASSTGTVTSNQPQHF
TRBJ2-3 TRBV28 CASSSVSHTQYF
TRBJ1-6 TRBV5-1 CASSLWTGVDSPLHF
TRBJ2-5 TRBV11-3 CASSPRWGAEGQETQYF
TRBJ2-1 TRBV11-1 CASSSGGVSYNEQFF
TRBJ2-1 TRBV4-3 CASSQGLAVINEQFF
TRBJ2-1 TRBV2 CASSDGGINEQFF
TRBJ1-1 TRBV30 CAWEYQGGGTEAFF
TRBJ1-5 TRBV12-5 CASGLLSRSNQPQHF
TRBJ2-7 TRBV6-2/TRBV6-3 CASSTERGRTYEQYF
TRBJ2-1 TRBV29-1 CSVEGSRGYNEQFF
TRBJ2-7 TRBV28 CASSSTPGRYEQYF
TRBJ2-1 TRBV7-8 CASSFGSRGTEQFF
TRBJ2-1 TRBV3-1 CASSPRGLAFYEQFF
TRBJ2-3 TRBV28 CASPGTSDPLTDTQYF
TRBJ2-6 TRBV12-3/TRBV12-4 CASSPPRGANVLTF
TRBJ2-1 TRBV7-2 CASSLAWRLADNEQFF
TRBJ1-1 TRBV28 CASSLKTGMNTEAFF
TRBJ2-3 TRBV7-2 CASSPRELGTDTQYF
TRBJ2-7 TRBV12-3/TRBV12-4 CASSLGRRGGREQYF
TRBJ2-5 TRBV5-1 CASSLGTSGMRETQYF
TRBJ1-2 TRBV4-3 CASSQRNADGYTF